These T cell receptor beta chains were read from a single sample in a study of T cell responses to AZD1222 COVID-19 vaccine. Produced via immunoSEQ multiplex PCR; TCRdb's table is partial and in-frame only. The table lists approximately 140,000 clones, over 85% of them singletons, with 5.5% in the top ten. The sequences come from peripheral blood, collected on day 0 of AZD1222 vaccination. The receptors were gathered from an adult in good health. The CDR3 runs from the conserved cysteine through the conserved F or W. D genes are given only for firm matches. The size entry is marked missing in some rows and otherwise reads once, few, many or a size class.

TRBJ2-5 TRBV28 . TRBD1 CASRPRDRAGETQYF TGTGCCAGCAGGCCACGGGACAGGGCTGGAGAGACCCAGTACTTC
TRBJ1-6 TRBV9 . . CASSVEIAKGSPLHF TGTGCCAGCAGCGTAGAAATAGCTAAAGGTTCACCCCTCCACTTT
TRBJ1-5 TRBV10-3 . TRBD1 CAIRTGDRDQPQHF TGTGCCATCAGGACAGGGGATAGGGATCAGCCCCAGCATTTT
TRBJ2-1 TRBV15 . TRBD2 CATSSPSGSPYNEQFF TGTGCCACCAGCAGTCCAAGCGGGAGTCCCTACAATGAGCAGTTCTTC
TRBJ1-2 TRBV7-2 once TRBD1 CASSIGTGFGGYTF TGTGCCAGCAGCATTGGGACAGGGTTCGGTGGCTACACCTTC
TRBJ2-5 TRBV24-1 . . CATPEGSGTERGETQYF TGTGCCACCCCTGAGGGTAGCGGGACAGAGAGGGGAGAGACCCAGTACTTC
TRBJ1-1 TRBV4-3 . . CASSQDKNAEAFF TGCGCCAGCAGCCAGGATAAGAACGCTGAAGCTTTCTTT
TRBJ1-4 TRBV12-3/TRBV12-4 . . CASTLGEKLFF TGTGCCAGCACCTTGGGAGAAAAACTGTTTTTT
TRBJ2-1 TRBV5-1 . TRBD2 CASSVRLAGRGNEQFF TGCGCCAGCAGCGTCCGACTAGCGGGTCGAGGCAATGAGCAGTTCTTC
TRBJ1-4 TRBV9 . TRBD1 CASSTSRDRVDEKLFF TGTGCCAGCAGCACCTCCCGGGACAGGGTGGATGAAAAACTGTTTTTT
TRBJ2-7 TRBV10-1 . . CASSTHEQYF TGCGCCAGCAGTACCCACGAGCAGTACTTC
TRBJ2-2 TRBV4-3 . . CASSQIRSGGELFF TGCGCCAGCAGCCAAATCCGATCTGGGGGGGAGCTGTTTTTT
TRBJ1-2 TRBV19 . TRBD1 CASSPQRDSNYGYTF TGTGCCAGTAGTCCCCAAAGGGACAGCAACTATGGCTACACCTTC
TRBJ2-1 TRBV7-9 . . CASSSRAVSSYNEQFF TGTGCCAGCAGCTCCAGAGCGGTAAGCTCCTACAATGAGCAGTTCTTC
TRBJ1-3 TRBV11-2 . . CASSPGTQPSGNTIYF TGTGCCAGCAGCCCAGGGACGCAACCCTCTGGAAACACCATATATTTT
TRBJ1-1 TRBV19 . . CASSIGRGSTEAFF TGTGCCAGTAGTATAGGCAGGGGATCCACTGAAGCTTTCTTT
TRBJ2-7 TRBV11-2 . . CASSPIQGYDEQYF TGTGCCAGCAGCCCAATCCAGGGGTACGACGAGCAGTACTTC
TRBJ1-6 TRBV27 . . CASSFLPRDGYNSPLHF TGTGCCAGCAGTTTCCTGCCCCGGGACGGCTATAATTCACCCCTCCACTTT
TRBJ2-7 TRBV5-6 . . CASSFLAGAYEQYF TGTGCCAGCAGCTTTCTGGCGGGTGCCTACGAGCAGTACTTC
TRBJ2-7 TRBV27 . TRBD2 CASSSGAGPYEQYF TGTGCCAGCAGTTCCGGAGCGGGGCCTTACGAGCAGTACTTC
TRBJ1-6 TRBV5-8 . TRBD1 CASRAGTGIPSSPLHF TGTGCCAGCAGGGCCGGGACAGGGATCCCGAGCTCACCCCTCCACTTT
TRBJ2-1 TRBV19 . TRBD2 CASRRTSGSGYNEQFF TGTGCCAGTAGACGGACTAGCGGGAGTGGTTACAATGAGCAGTTCTTC
TRBJ2-2 TRBV5-1 once TRBD1 CASSLVGTGNTGELFF TGCGCCAGCAGCTTGGTGGGGACAGGGAACACCGGGGAGCTGTTTTTT
TRBJ1-2 TRBV30 . . CAWSVAGYGYTF TGTGCCTGGAGTGTGGCAGGCTATGGCTACACCTTC
TRBJ1-2 TRBV24-1 . . CASSRETVSWYGYTF TGTGCCTCCTCGAGGGAGACTGTCTCGTGGTATGGCTACACCTTC
TRBJ1-3 TRBV6-5 once . CASSYSGGPAGNTIYF TGTGCCAGCAGTTACTCTGGGGGGCCGGCTGGAAACACCATATATTTT
TRBJ2-1 TRBV14 once . CASSQTWANEQFF TGTGCCAGCAGCCAAACCTGGGCTAATGAGCAGTTCTTC
TRBJ1-3 TRBV25-1 . . CASSEPSGNTIYF TGTGCCAGCAGTGAGCCCAGTGGAAACACCATATATTTT
TRBJ1-2 TRBV29-1 . . CSAPGNYGYTF TGCAGCGCTCCCGGAAACTATGGCTACACCTTC
TRBJ1-2 TRBV2 . TRBD1 CASSEDGQEGNYGYTF TGTGCCAGCAGTGAAGATGGACAGGAGGGGAACTATGGCTACACCTTC
TRBJ1-6 TRBV7-6 . TRBD1 CASSPRTGSSYNSPLHF TGTGCCAGCAGCCCTAGGACAGGCAGCTCCTATAATTCACCCCTCCACTTT
TRBJ1-2 TRBV3-1/TRBV3-2 . . CASSQDGVRDGFVCRYTF TGTGCCAGCAGCCAAGATGGGGTAAGGGACGGCTTTGTGTGTCGCTACACCTTC
TRBJ2-1 TRBV29-1 . . CSVSRIGPEQFF TGCAGCGTTTCCCGAATTGGCCCTGAGCAGTTCTTC
TRBJ1-1 TRBV9 . . CASTPGQNTEAFF TGTGCCAGCACCCCGGGCCAAAACACTGAAGCTTTCTTT
TRBJ1-6 TRBV6-2/TRBV6-3 . . CASSTTSYNSPLHF TGTGCCAGCAGCACGACAAGTTATAATTCACCCCTCCACTTT
TRBJ2-2 TRBV12-5 . . CASSGTTRLFF TGTGCTAGCAGTGGGACAACGCGGCTGTTTTTT